This T cell receptor beta chain is from a study of human T cells and chemical hapten exposure (dated by TCRdb to the early 2020s). As for the study more broadly: For sensitization, 2% DPC in acetone was applied to a 2 cm by 2 cm area of upper inner arm skin. Throughout the approximately 23-week study period, patients were also given weekly therapeutic DPC doses on the scalp. Patch tests used Finn chambers with 0.01% DPC on the upper back, scored after 6 days by International Contact Dermatitis Research Group standards. Alopecia areata with under or over 50% scalp involvement, alopecia totalis and alopecia universalis were represented in the patient cohort, which was mostly female. The libraries were sequenced as a pool, and the TCR yield per sample differed mostly because of small variations in library volumes within the pool. Peripheral blood TCR repertoire changes were tracked in vivo in alopecia patients during primary and secondary sensitization to the hapten diphenylcyclopropenone (DPC). Patient blood was sampled pre-sensitization (week 0) and at 2, 6 and about 24 weeks after DPC sensitization. Roughly 30 alopecia patients provided blood for TCR sequencing at one to four time points (pre-sensitization, 2, 6 and 24 weeks).

Paper-wide results and their limitations: Patch test score correlated positively with the number of PT1 expanded TCRs, reaching significance at thresholds 8, 16 and 32 but not at 4. Expanded TCRs formed significantly more large CDR3 similarity clusters than pre-sensitization or healthy control sets, consistent with antigen-driven responses. Repeated subsampling changed both the strength of the expansion versus patch-test correlation and the threshold at which that correlation became significant. DPC sensitization did not change the number of TCRs with a frequency above 1 in 1000, and there was no evidence of changes in global repertoire structure. Because every patient had alopecia, a presumed autoimmune disease, the patients' immune response might differ from that of healthy individuals.

The sample's time point, from its label and the paper: patch test 1, 2 weeks after DPC sensitization. In the paper's terms, the treatment or condition label means: therapeutic diphenylcyclopropenone sensitization with weekly scalp DPC. At each patch-test visit, blood was drawn before the patch test was applied. Patients were eligible if aged 18 to 70, diagnosed with alopecia and judged suitable for DPC therapy, and pregnant patients were excluded. Total RNA was extracted from unfractionated whole blood that had been collected in Tempus Blood RNA tubes. Receptors were amplified or captured by RACE. Sequencing used a NextSeq 500. Library preparation attached unique molecular identifiers to individual cDNA molecules for quantitative, reproducible TCR counting. For every blood RNA sample, sequencing covered both the TCR alpha and TCR beta chains. Turning to the authors' computational methods: A median of around 100,000 TCRs per sample was observed, with a range of about 20,000 to 750,000. V, J and CDR3 annotation of the TCR reads was carried out using the Decombinator software suite. To make PS versus PT1 abundance plots, every sample was subsampled to the same number of TCRs (28,000). Expanded TCRs were defined as absent before sensitization and observed at least eight times at the 2-week time point. The raw public reads went through TCRdb reprocessing: fastp at Q25, MiXCR clone calling, in-frame beta chains kept. Rows matching on CDR3 protein sequence are summarized as one entry with the most common DNA and genes. The V and J calls follow TCRdb's processing rather than the paper's. The sample includes about 100,000 distinct CDR3 sequences, with roughly 9.6% observed a single time. Roughly 3.5% of the sample comes from the top ten.

From the germline V gene, CDR1 is SGHDN and CDR2 is FVKESK. Measured from the cysteine to the phenylalanine, the CDR3 is 15 residues long. The kept DNA is CDR3 alone, 45 bases in frame from the first base. This clonotype was seen many times. Its antigen is still unknown. At one boundary the junction diverges from the germline segment, which might be a read error. The sequence links TRBV14 to TRBJ1-1; the D gene assignment is ambiguous. This TCR derives from a woman aged 40 to 50 with alopecia areata. Some clones in this sample may be carry-over from other donors' samples. This specimen consisted of whole blood, obtained in connection with sensitization to the hapten diphenylcyclopropenone (DPC). The nucleotide sequence is given as TGTGCCAGCAGCCAAGTGGGTATCGGGCGCACTGAAGCTTTTTTT. Its protein product is CASSQVGIGRTEAFF.